The following is a TCR beta chain sequence with its context. The CDR3 contains 12 residues. The V gene lost 7 bases and the J gene lost 4 bases, with 10 bases spanning the gap. Per germline, CDR1 MNHEY and CDR2 SVGAGI. As originally analysed: Reference gene primer amplification gave estimated nucleated cell counts. The method was immunoSEQ multiplex PCR; TCRdb's version includes in-frame clones alone and lacks a portion of them. V, J and clone size are those of that table, while D and trimming were read from the DNA. This table has around 200,000 clones, 85% to 90% appearing once. These data come from a study of blood T cell repertoires in COVID-19.

V usage is TRBV6-5 and J usage is TRBJ1-2; D is possibly TRBD1 (5 bases). The source material was peripheral blood. The clonotype was recovered from a man aged 50 to 60 with acute or convalescent COVID-19. Here the CDR3 reads CASKTATYGYTF. DNA of the CDR3: TGTGCCAGCAAGACAGCCACCTATGGCTACACCTTC.